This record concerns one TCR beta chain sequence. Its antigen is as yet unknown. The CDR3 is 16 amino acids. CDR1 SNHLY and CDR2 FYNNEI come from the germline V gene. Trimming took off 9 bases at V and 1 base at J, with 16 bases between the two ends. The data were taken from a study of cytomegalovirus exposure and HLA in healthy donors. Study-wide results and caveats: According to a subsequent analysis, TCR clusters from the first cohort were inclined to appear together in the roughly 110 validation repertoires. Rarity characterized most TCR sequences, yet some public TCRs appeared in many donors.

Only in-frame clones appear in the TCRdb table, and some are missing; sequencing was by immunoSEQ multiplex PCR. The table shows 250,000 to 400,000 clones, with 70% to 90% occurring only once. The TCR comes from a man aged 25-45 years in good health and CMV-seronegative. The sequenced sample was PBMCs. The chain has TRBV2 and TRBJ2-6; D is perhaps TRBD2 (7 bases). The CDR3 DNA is TGTGCCAGGGGGGGGGCCTCAGGTTCTGGGGCCAACGTCCTGACTTTC. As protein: CARGGASGSGANVLTF.